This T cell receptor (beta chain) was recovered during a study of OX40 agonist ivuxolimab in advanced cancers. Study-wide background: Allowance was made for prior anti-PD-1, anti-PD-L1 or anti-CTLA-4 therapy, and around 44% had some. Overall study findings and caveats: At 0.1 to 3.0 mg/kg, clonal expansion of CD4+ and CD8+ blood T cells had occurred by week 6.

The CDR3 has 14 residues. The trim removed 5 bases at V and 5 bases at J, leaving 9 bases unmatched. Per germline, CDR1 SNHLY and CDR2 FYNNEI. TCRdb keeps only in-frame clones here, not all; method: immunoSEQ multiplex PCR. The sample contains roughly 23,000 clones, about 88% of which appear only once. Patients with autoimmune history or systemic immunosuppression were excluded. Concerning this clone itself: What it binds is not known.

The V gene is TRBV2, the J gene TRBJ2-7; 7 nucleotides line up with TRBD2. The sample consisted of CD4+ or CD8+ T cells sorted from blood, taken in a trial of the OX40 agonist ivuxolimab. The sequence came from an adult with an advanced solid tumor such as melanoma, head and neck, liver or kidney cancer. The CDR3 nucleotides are TGTGCCAGCAGTCTCTGGGGGGGAGGTGACGAGCAGTACTTC. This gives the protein CASSLWGGGDEQYF. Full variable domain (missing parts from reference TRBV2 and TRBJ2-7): EPEVTQTPSHQVTQMGQEVILRCVPISNHLYFYWYRQILGQKVEFLVSFYNNEISEKSEIFDDQFSVERPDGSNFTLKIRSTKLEDSAMYFCASSLWGGGDEQYFGPGTRLTVT.